Listed here are 4 T cell receptor beta chains from one sample, sequenced in a study of cytomegalovirus exposure and HLA in healthy donors. A multiplex PCR was run with 60 Vbeta primers and 13 Jbeta primers. Clones were read by immunoSEQ multiplex PCR, and TCRdb kept only the in-frame ones, dropping some. The top ten clones hold 1.1% to 1.5% of a sample with 160,000 or so clones, around four fifths of them seen once. The sequenced material came from PBMCs. Every receptor here comes from a woman aged 25 to 39 in good health and CMV-seronegative.

J is TRBJ2-2 and V is TRBV27; no reliable D call. Looked up from germline, CDR1 is MNHEY and CDR2 is SMNVEV (reference sequence). V lost 5 bases, J lost 0 bases, and 4 bases lay in between. CDR3 length: 13 amino acids. The CDR3 region is CASSRANTGELFF. CDR3 nucleotide sequence: TGTGCCAGCAGTCGTGCGAACACCGGGGAGCTGTTTTTT.

The chain couples TRBV4-1 to TRBJ2-5; TRBD2 matches 16 bases. CDR3 length: 20 amino acids. Trimming at V came to 3 bases and at J to 7 bases, leaving 17 bases not matched to a gene. Germline V CDR1 and CDR2: MGHRA, YSYEKL. DNA of the CDR3: TGCGCCAGCAGCCATCCCTCGGGACTAGCGGGGGGGCGATCGGAGGTGACCCAGTACTTC. Its protein product is CASSHPSGLAGGRSEVTQYF.

This chain uses TRBV5-1 with TRBJ2-3, with 7 positions matching TRBD1. The length of the CDR3 is 14 residues. CDR1 is SGHRS and CDR2 is YFSETQ in the germline V gene. V shed 3 bases and J 4 bases; nucleotides not matched to a gene: 5. Here the CDR3 reads CASSSGQDPDTQYF. The DNA of the CDR3 is TGCGCCAGCAGCTCAGGACAGGATCCAGATACGCAGTATTTT.

The chain employs TRBV5-5 and TRBJ2-3, with D tentatively TRBD1 (6 bases). Germline assignment: CDR1 SGHKS and CDR2 YYEKEE (reference sequence). This CDR3 spans 16 amino acids. V was trimmed by 4 bases and J by 0 bases, leaving 15 bases between them. CDR3 in DNA: TGTGCCAGCAGCCTGACACTAGGGGGTAGCACAGATACGCAGTATTTT. It codes for CASSLTLGGSTDTQYF.